The 5 T cell receptor beta chains listed next were all sequenced from one sample in a study of cytomegalovirus exposure and HLA in healthy donors. The PCR had 60 Vbeta and 13 Jbeta primers. The repertoire was sequenced with immunoSEQ multiplex PCR; TCRdb's copy has only in-frame clones and lacks some. This table has more than 110,000 clones, around 76% appearing once. Sequencing input: PBMCs. These receptors were obtained from a male donor in good health and CMV-seronegative.

The chain uses TRBV11-3 and TRBJ2-3, with 13 bases aligning to TRBD2. The CDR3 extends over 16 amino acids. Germline V gives CDR1 SGHNT, CDR2 YENEEA. The ends lost 3 bases at V and 5 bases at J; junction bases unmatched: 5. The CDR3: CASSLRTSGSQDTQYF. The CDR3 coding sequence is TGTGCCAGCAGCTTGAGGACTAGCGGGAGTCAAGATACGCAGTATTTT. The variable domain in full, with the rest retrieved from reference TRBV11-3 and TRBJ2-3, is EAGVVQSPRYKIIEKKQPVAFWCNPISGHNTLYWYLQNLGQGPELLIRYENEEAVDDSQLPKDRFSAERLKGVDSTLKIQPAELGDSAVYLCASSLRTSGSQDTQYFGPGTRLTVL.

The genes are TRBV4-2 and TRBJ1-1, with D possibly TRBD1 on 5 matching bases. Germline CDR1 and CDR2: LGHNA and YNFKEQ. The CDR3 totals 13 residues. Trimming took 0 bases from V and 10 from J, leaving 12 bases between them. CDR3 region: CASSQDEAGGAFF. CDR3 coding DNA: TGTGCCAGCAGCCAAGATGAAGCGGGGGGAGCTTTCTTT.

This clone was observed a single time. V usage is TRBV10-3 and J usage is TRBJ1-1; D possibly corresponds to TRBD1 (6 bases). This CDR3 is 13 amino acids long. Germline V CDR1 and CDR2: ENHRY, SYGVKD. V lost 6 bases to trimming and J lost 1 base, with 9 bases between them. CDR3 coding DNA: TGTGCCATCAGGGACAGCCGGAACACTGAAGCTTTCTTT. Amino acids: CAIRDSRNTEAFF.

This rearrangement joins TRBV6-5 to TRBJ2-2, with TRBD2 matching 11 bases. Trimming removed 6 bases from V and 6 bases from J; junction bases left unmatched: 3. This CDR3 contains 14 residues. CDR1 and CDR2 (germline): MNHEY, SVGAGI. Here the CDR3 DNA reads TGTGCCAGCAGAGCGACTAGCGGGGCCGGGGAGCTGTTTTTT. Residues: CASRATSGAGELFF.

V gene TRBV27 combines with J gene TRBJ2-7; 7 nucleotides match TRBD1. The V gene's germline CDR1 is MNHEY and CDR2 SMNVEV (reference sequence). This CDR3 is built from 11 residues. Trimming took 6 bases from V and 6 from J; bases not matched to a gene: 2. This CDR3 reads CASSRDSEQYF. CDR3 in DNA: TGTGCCAGCAGCCGGGACAGCGAGCAGTACTTC.